A single T cell receptor beta chain is shown here with its context. V was shortened by 3 bases and J by 0 bases, with 12 bases between the two germline ends. The germline V gene has CDR1 MNHNS and CDR2 SASEGT. The CDR3 spans 16 residues. The table came from immunoSEQ multiplex PCR; TCRdb's copy has only in-frame clones and leaves some out. The profile shows just over 300,000 clones, more than 75% of them singletons. The sample is drawn from a study of blood T cell repertoires in COVID-19. Background on the study: T cells, B-cell-depleted T cells, or PBMCs provided the cDNA or gDNA that served as material.

This receptor was obtained from a man aged 25-45 years who had recovered from COVID-19. V and J are TRBV6-1 and TRBJ1-5; D gene unclear. Sequencing input: PBMCs or T cells enriched from blood (not recorded which). This CDR3 is CASSDSVAYSNQPQHF. The CDR3 DNA reads as TGTGCCAGCAGTGACAGCGTCGCGTATAGCAATCAGCCCCAGCATTTT.